Listed here are 15 T cell receptor beta chains from one sample, sequenced in a study of CD8 T cells in ankylosing spondylitis (TCRdb year 2017). The method behind the library was 5' RACE. Data came from an Illumina HiSeq 2500. Using fastp at Q25 and MiXCR, TCRdb reprocessed the public reads and kept productive beta chains. Rows with a matching CDR3 protein are joined into one entry that keeps the most common DNA and genes. This sample has roughly 250,000 distinct CDR3 sequences in its table, and about 10% of those were observed once. The top ten clones comprise roughly 2.5% of the sample. The sequenced sample was blood, either unsorted or a sorted T cell fraction (not recorded which). The receptors stem from a male donor with ankylosing spondylitis or in good health (not recorded which).

This clonotype occurred once. This sequence may be a read error, since a much larger clone differs from it by one base. The chain carries TRBV27 and TRBJ2-1; weak D call: TRBD2 (6 bases). The CDR3 runs 15 residues. Germline-derived CDR1 and CDR2 are MNHEY and SMNVEV (reference sequence). This CDR3 reads CVSSPPGELYNEQFF. In DNA, the CDR3 is TGTGTCAGCAGTCCCCCGGGAGAGCTCTACAATGAGCAGTTCTTC.

This clonotype appeared many times. This chain uses TRBV4-2 with TRBJ2-7; D may be TRBD1 (7 bases). Germline assignment: CDR1 LGHNA and CDR2 YNFKEQ. V lost 0 bases and J 4 bases, leaving 13 bases between the germline ends. This CDR3 contains 15 residues. The CDR3: CASSQEGRGEYEQYF. In DNA, the CDR3 is TGTGCCAGCAGCCAAGAGGGCAGGGGGGAATACGAGCAGTACTTC.

This clonotype was observed at least ten times. The rearrangement joins TRBV7-9 to TRBJ2-1; 8 nucleotides agree with TRBD1. V lost 6 bases and J lost 4; bases outside the gene matches: 14. There are 17 residues in the CDR3. The V gene's germline CDR1 is SEHNR and CDR2 FQNEAQ (reference sequence). DNA of the CDR3: TGTGCCAGCAGAGTCTTAGTCCGGACAGGGCAGTACAATGAGCAGTTCTTC. Translation gives CASRVLVRTGQYNEQFF.

This clonotype showed up just a few times. The CDR3, as DNA: TGTGCCAGCAGCGTAGAGGCGGAGGAGGGCCTGAACTATGGCTACACCTTC. It yields the protein CASSVEAEEGLNYGYTF. The chain links TRBV9 to TRBJ1-2; D is undetermined. The V gene lost 0 bases and the J gene lost 2 bases, with 17 bases spanning the gap. The CDR3 covers 17 residues. Germline V gives CDR1 SGDLS, CDR2 YYNGEE.

This chain uses TRBV20-1 with TRBJ1-1, with TRBD1 identical over 9 bases. The germline CDR1 and CDR2 sequences are DFQATT and SNEGSKA (reference sequence). The V and J ends lost 6 bases and 8 bases, in that order; junction bases with no gene match: 13. This CDR3 comprises 14 residues. This CDR3 reads CSASLGTGRREAFF. The CDR3 nucleotides read TGCAGTGCGAGCCTCGGGACAGGGAGACGAGAAGCTTTCTTT.

This clonotype appeared many times. V and J are TRBV28 and TRBJ2-1; tentative D call: TRBD2 (5 bases). V was cut by 2 bases and J by 11 bases, with 7 bases left in between. Germline CDR1 is MDHEN and CDR2 is SYDVKM. CDR3 size: 11 residues. The CDR3 nucleotides read TGTGCCAGCAGTTTAGGAGGCCAGCAGTTCTTC. It translates to CASSLGGQQFF.

The chain uses TRBV12-3 or TRBV12-4 and TRBJ2-1; D uncertain. The CDR3 totals 13 residues. Trimming pared 5 bases from V and 6 bases from J, leaving 11 bases between. CDR3 sequence (DNA): TGTGCCAGCAGTCCTACGACTGGCAATGAGCAGTTCTTC. Its protein product is CASSPTTGNEQFF.

This clonotype has at least ten counts. V gene TRBV20-1 combines with J gene TRBJ2-7; 7 bases align to TRBD2. Trimming removed 3 bases from V and 0 bases from J; junction bases left unmatched: 2. This CDR3 contains 13 residues. Per germline, CDR1 DFQATT and CDR2 SNEGSKA (reference sequence). The CDR3 loop is CSASLAVSYEQYF. The DNA for the CDR3 is TGCAGTGCTAGTCTAGCGGTCTCCTACGAGCAGTACTTC.

This clonotype was observed a handful of times. This may be a read error, as it is one base from a much larger clone. This chain links TRBV27 with TRBJ2-5; perhaps TRBD1 as D (5 bases). The CDR3 spans 13 residues. The germline gives CDR1 MNHEY, CDR2 SMNVEV (reference sequence). The CDR3 spells CASSFTLTEAQYF. The CDR3 DNA sequence: TGTGCCAGCAGTTTCACCTTGACAGAGGCCCAGTACTTC.

This clonotype was recorded many times. The chain joins TRBV7-9 to TRBJ2-1; D not resolved. The germline V gene encodes CDR1 SEHNR and CDR2 FQNEAQ (reference sequence). Trimming removed 1 base from V and 7 bases from J, with 14 bases in between. The CDR3 totals 15 residues. CDR3 protein: CASSLVVGKLNEQFF. CDR3 bases: TGTGCCAGCAGCTTAGTCGTAGGCAAATTGAATGAGCAGTTCTTC.

This clonotype has a count of ten or more. The chain is built from TRBV18 and TRBJ1-2, with D tentatively TRBD1 (6 bases). The CDR3 consists of 13 residues. Germline V CDR1 and CDR2: KGHSH, LQKENI. V lost 3 bases and J 8 bases, leaving 13 bases between the germline ends. The CDR3 loop is CASSPQGLRGYTF. For the CDR3, the DNA is TGTGCCAGCTCACCGCAGGGGCTACGAGGCTACACCTTC.

This clonotype was seen a few times. It may be a read error: a sequence one base away is much more abundant. The rearrangement joins TRBV20-1 to TRBJ2-5, with TRBD1 matching over 10 bases. The CDR3 extends over 14 amino acids. Germline lookup yields CDR1 DFQATT and CDR2 SNEGSKA (reference sequence). V was pared by 0 bases and J by 3 bases, with 1 base of the junction left unmatched. CDR3: CSARDGTGEETQYF. The DNA for the CDR3 is TGCAGTGCTAGAGACGGGACAGGGGAAGAGACCCAGTACTTC.

This clonotype was counted many times. The J gene is TRBJ1-5, the V gene TRBV12-3 or TRBV12-4; D is ambiguous. This CDR3 spans 15 amino acids. V was cut by 2 bases and J by 0 bases, with 8 bases left in between. The CDR3 coding sequence is TGTGCCAGCAGTTTAAGCTCCCTTAGCAATCAGCCCCAGCATTTT. Translation: CASSLSSLSNQPQHF.

The sample holds a few counts of this clonotype. The chain carries TRBV24-1 and TRBJ2-3; D not resolved. CDR3 length equals 16 residues. V lost 1 base to trimming and J lost 2 bases, with 12 bases between them. Germline CDR1 is KGHDR and CDR2 is SFDVKD. The CDR3 loop reads CATSDLRPETTDTQYF. The CDR3 nucleotides are TGTGCCACCAGTGATTTAAGGCCAGAGACCACAGATACGCAGTATTTT.

CDR3 residues: CASSRESYSNQPQHF. The CDR3 DNA sequence: TGTGCCAGCAGTCGCGAGTCTTATAGCAATCAGCCCCAGCATTTT. The chain combines TRBV28 with TRBJ1-5; D remains unclear. Germline V gives CDR1 MDHEN, CDR2 SYDVKM. The CDR3 has 15 amino acids. The germline V and J ends were trimmed by 5 bases and 0 bases, with 11 bases remaining between them.